The source of this T cell receptor beta chain is a study of Tregs in tolerant kidney transplant recipients. Study-wide context: Recipients received nonmyeloablative bone marrow transplants from related graft donors, with transient mixed chimerism. Study-wide results and caveats: The most relevant donor-specific Treg TCRbeta repertoire apparently came from expansion with activated donor B cells. Changing PCR primers prevented nucleotide comparison between some patients' samples.

This CDR3 comprises 11 residues. The germline CDR1 and CDR2 sequences are DFQATT and SNEGSKA (reference sequence). V was cut by 4 bases and J by 2 bases, with 6 bases left in between. Recipient PBMCs carried a CFSE label and met irradiated graft donor PBMCs for five to seven days before FACS sorting. Comments on this clone: The antigen is not known.

This table comes from immunoSEQ multiplex PCR, and its TCRdb copy is limited to in-frame clones, with some not included. This sample has approximately 8,000 clones, with approximately 30% found just once. This receptor was obtained from a human patient who received a combined kidney and bone marrow transplant. The sequencing here drew on CD8+ T cells from blood cultured with allogeneic cells, taken before the transplant. The chain links TRBV20-1 to TRBJ2-7, with unresolved D. CDR3 loop: CSATVAYEQYF. Written as DNA, the CDR3 is TGCAGTGCTACCGTCGCCTACGAGCAGTACTTC.